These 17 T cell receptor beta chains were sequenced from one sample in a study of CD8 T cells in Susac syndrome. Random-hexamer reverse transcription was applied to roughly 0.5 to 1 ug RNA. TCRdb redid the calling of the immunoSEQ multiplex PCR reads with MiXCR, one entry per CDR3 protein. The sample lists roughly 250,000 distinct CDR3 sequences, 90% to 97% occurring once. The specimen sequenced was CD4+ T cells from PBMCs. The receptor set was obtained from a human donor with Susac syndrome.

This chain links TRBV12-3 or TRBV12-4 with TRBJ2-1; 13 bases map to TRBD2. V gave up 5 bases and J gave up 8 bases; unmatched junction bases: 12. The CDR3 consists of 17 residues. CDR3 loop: CASSRIRTSGRGDEQFF. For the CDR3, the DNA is TGTGCCAGCAGTCGAATCCGGACTAGCGGGAGAGGAGATGAGCAGTTCTTC.

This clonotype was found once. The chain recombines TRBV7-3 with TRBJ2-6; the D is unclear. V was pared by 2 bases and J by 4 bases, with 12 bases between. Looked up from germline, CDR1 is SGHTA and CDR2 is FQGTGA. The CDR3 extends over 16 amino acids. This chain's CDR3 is CASSLRRALGANVLTF. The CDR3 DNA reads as TGTGCCAGCAGCTTACGTAGGGCTCTGGGGGCCAACGTCCTGACTTTC. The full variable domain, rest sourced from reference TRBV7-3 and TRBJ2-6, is GAGVSQTPSNKVTEKGKYVELRCDPISGHTALYWYRQSLGQGPEFLIYFQGTGAADDSGLPNDRFFAVRPEGSVSTLKIQRTERGDSAVYLCASSLRRALGANVLTFGAGSRLTVL.

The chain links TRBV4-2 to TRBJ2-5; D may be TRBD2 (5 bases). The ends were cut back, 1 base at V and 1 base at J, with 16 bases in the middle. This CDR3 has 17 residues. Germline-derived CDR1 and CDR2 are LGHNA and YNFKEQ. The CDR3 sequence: CASSQVGMGRGQETQYF. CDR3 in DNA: TGTGCCAGCAGCCAAGTTGGAATGGGCCGGGGCCAAGAGACCCAGTACTTC.

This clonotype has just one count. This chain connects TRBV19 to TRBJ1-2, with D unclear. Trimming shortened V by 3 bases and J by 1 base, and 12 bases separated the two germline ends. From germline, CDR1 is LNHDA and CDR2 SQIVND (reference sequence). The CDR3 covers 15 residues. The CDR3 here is CASSMEGKGNYGYTF. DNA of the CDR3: TGTGCCAGTAGTATGGAGGGAAAGGGTAACTATGGCTACACCTTC.

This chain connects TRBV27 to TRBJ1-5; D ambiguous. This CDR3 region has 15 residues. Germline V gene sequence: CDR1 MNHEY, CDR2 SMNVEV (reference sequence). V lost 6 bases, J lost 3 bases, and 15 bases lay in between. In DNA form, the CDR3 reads TGTGCCAGCAGAGCCGAGAATATAGTCAATCAGCCCCAGCATTTT. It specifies CASRAENIVNQPQHF.

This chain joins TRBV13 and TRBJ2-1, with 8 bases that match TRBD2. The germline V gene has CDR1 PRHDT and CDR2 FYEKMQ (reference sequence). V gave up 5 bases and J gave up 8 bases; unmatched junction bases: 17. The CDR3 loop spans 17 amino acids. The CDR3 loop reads CASSPRAGLAKGHEQFF. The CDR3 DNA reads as TGTGCCAGCAGCCCGCGCGCCGGACTAGCTAAGGGGCATGAGCAGTTCTTC.

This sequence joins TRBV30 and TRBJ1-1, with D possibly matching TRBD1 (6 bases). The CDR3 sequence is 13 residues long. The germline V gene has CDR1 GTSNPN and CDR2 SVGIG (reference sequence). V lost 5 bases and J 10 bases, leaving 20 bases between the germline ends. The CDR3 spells CAWEVQGPLSAFF. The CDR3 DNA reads TGTGCCTGGGAGGTGCAGGGGCCCCTCTCAGCTTTCTTT. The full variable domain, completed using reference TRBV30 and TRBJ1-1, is SQTIHQWPATLVQPVGSPLSLECTVEGTSNPNLYWYRQAAGRGLQLLFYSVGIGQISSEVPQNLSASRPQDRQFILSSKKLLLSDSGFYLCAWEVQGPLSAFFGQGTRLTVV.

The chain's CDR3 is CSAGTGRDQPQHF. CDR3 nucleotides: TGCAGCGCTGGGACAGGGCGAGATCAGCCCCAGCATTTT. The chain recombines TRBV29-1 with TRBJ1-5; TRBD1 agrees at 9 bases. Germline CDR1 and CDR2: SQVTM and ANQGSEA. Losses at the gene ends were 7 bases for V and 5 bases for J; bases not matched to a gene: 6. This CDR3 spans 13 amino acids.

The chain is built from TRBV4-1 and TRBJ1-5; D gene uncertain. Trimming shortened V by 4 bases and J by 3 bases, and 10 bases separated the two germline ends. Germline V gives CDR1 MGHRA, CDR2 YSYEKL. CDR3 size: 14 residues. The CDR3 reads CASSLRAINQPQHF. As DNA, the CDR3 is TGCGCCAGCAGCCTAAGGGCTATCAATCAGCCCCAGCATTTT.

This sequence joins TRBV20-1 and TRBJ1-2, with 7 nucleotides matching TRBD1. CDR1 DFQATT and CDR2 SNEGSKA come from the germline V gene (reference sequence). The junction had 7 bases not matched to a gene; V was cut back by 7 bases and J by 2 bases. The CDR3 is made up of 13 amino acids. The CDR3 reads CSVPMTGNYGYTF. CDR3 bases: TGCAGTGTTCCAATGACAGGGAACTATGGCTACACCTTC.

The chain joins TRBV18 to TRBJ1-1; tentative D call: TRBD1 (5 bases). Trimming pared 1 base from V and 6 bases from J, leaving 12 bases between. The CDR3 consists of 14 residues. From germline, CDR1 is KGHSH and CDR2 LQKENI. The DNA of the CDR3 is TGTGCCAGCTCACCACTCGACAGAGGAGCTGAAGCTTTCTTT. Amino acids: CASSPLDRGAEAFF.

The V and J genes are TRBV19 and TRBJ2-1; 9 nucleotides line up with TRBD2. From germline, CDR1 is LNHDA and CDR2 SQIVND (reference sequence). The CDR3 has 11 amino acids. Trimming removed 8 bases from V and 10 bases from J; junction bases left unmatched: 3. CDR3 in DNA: TGTGCCAGTCGTCTAGCGGGAGAGCAGTTCTTC. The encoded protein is CASRLAGEQFF. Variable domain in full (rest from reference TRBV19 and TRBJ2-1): DGGITQSPKYLFRKEGQNVTLSCEQNLNHDAMYWYRQDPGQGLRLIYYSQIVNDFQKGDIAEGYSVSREKKESFPLTVTSAQKNPTAFYLCASRLAGEQFFGPGTRLTVL.

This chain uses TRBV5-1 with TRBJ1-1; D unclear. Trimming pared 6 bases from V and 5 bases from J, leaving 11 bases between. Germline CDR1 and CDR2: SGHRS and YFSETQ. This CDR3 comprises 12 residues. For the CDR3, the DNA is TGCGCCAGCACCGCAGATAGGACTGAAGCTTTCTTT. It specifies CASTADRTEAFF. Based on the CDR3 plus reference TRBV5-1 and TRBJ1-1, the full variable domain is KAGVTQTPRYLIKTRGQQVTLSCSPISGHRSVSWYQQTPGQGLQFLFEYFSETQRNKGNFPGRFSGRQFSNSRSEMNVSTLELGDSALYLCASTADRTEAFFGQGTRLTVV.

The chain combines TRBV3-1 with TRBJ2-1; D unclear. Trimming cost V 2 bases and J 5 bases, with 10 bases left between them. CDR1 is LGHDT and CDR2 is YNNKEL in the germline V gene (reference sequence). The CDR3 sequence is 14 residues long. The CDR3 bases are TGTGCCAGCAGCCAATTATGGCGGAACAATGAGCAGTTCTTC. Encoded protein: CASSQLWRNNEQFF.

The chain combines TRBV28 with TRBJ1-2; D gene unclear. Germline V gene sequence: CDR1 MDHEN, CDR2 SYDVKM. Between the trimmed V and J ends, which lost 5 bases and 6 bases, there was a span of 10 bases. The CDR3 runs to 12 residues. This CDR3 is CASSPAPDGYTF. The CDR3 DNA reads TGTGCCAGCAGTCCCGCCCCAGATGGCTACACCTTC.

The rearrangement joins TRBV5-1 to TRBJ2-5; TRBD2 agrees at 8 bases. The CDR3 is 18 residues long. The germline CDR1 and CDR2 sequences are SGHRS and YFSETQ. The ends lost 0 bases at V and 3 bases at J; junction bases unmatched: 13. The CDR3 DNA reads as TGCGCCAGCAGCTTGGGTAGTCATAGTACTAGCGGTGAAGAGACCCAGTACTTC. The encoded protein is CASSLGSHSTSGEETQYF.

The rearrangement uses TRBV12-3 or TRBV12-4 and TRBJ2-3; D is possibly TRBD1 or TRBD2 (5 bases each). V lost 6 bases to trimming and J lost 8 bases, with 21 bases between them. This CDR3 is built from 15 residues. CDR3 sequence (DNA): TGTGCCAGCAGCGCTACGGGACCCGGATTAGGTACGCAGTATTTT. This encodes CASSATGPGLGTQYF.